This T cell receptor (beta chain) was captured in a study of shared clonotypes between healthy human individuals. Here immunoSEQ multiplex PCR was the method, and the copy in TCRdb shows in-frame clones only, minus some. The sample has around 550,000 clones, roughly 95% seen once. Naive CD8 cells comprised CD45RO-negative, CCR7-positively selected cells, excluding terminally differentiated effector memory CD45RA+ cells. CDR1 and CDR2 (germline): SGHVS, FNYEAQ. The CDR3 runs to 14 residues. The V gene lost 5 bases and the J gene lost 1 base, with 11 bases spanning the gap. The sequence came from a woman in her 30s in good health. The sample comprised naive CD8+ T cells sorted from blood. The genes are TRBV7-6 and TRBJ1-1, with D tentatively TRBD1 (5 bases). CDR3 nucleotide sequence: TGTGCCAGCAGCCCGTACGACAGGAACACTGAAGCTTTCTTT. It specifies CASSPYDRNTEAFF.